These 8 T cell receptor beta chains were sequenced from one sample in a study of blood T cells in healthy people across ages. A second PCR of about 6 to 11 cycles used a sample-barcoded 5' primer and a J-beta primer mix. MiXCR, run by TCRdb on the 5' RACE reads, gives a single entry per CDR3 protein. The sample holds hundreds of thousands of distinct CDR3 sequences, 20% to 25% seen once. The sample comprised blood. These receptors came from a man aged 70-80 years in good health.

V and J are TRBV21-1 and TRBJ2-1. Judging by the DNA end, TRBJ2-7 fits better; the J call may be wrong. TRBV21-1 is a recognized pseudogene. This CDR3 is built from 13 residues. The CDR3: CASSKAPSYEQYF. CDR3 bases: TGTGCCAGCAGCAAAGCTCCTAGCTACGAGCAGTACTTC.

The rearrangement uses TRBV7-8 and TRBJ2-3, with 10 bases lining up with TRBD2. CDR3 length: 14 amino acids. V was clipped by 8 bases and J by 4 bases; unmatched bases: 6. Germline V gene sequence: CDR1 SGHVS, CDR2 FQNEAQ. The DNA for the CDR3 is TGTGCCAGCGCCCAGCGGGGGGGCTCAGATACGCAGTATTTT. Its translation is CASAQRGGSDTQYF.

The rearrangement uses TRBV20-1 and TRBJ1-2, with a possible D match to TRBD1 (6 bases). Germline loops: CDR1 DFQATT, CDR2 SNEGSKA (reference sequence). Deletions cut 6 bases from V and 4 bases from J, with 21 bases between. The CDR3 has 15 residues. CDR3 residues: CSAELQQGFGYGYTF. The DNA of the CDR3 is TGCAGTGCCGAATTACAACAGGGATTTGGCTATGGCTACACCTTC.

This clonotype was counted between two and nine times. V is TRBV19 and J is TRBJ1-4, with D perhaps TRBD1 (6 bases). Per germline, CDR1 LNHDA and CDR2 SQIVND (reference sequence). This CDR3 has 15 amino acids. With 6 bases removed from V and 5 bases from J, the gap between germline ends came to 16 bases. CDR3 in amino acids: CASRSTGKTNEKLFF. The CDR3 DNA follows: TGTGCCAGTAGATCCACAGGGAAGACGAATGAAAAACTGTTTTTT.

This clonotype was counted between two and nine times. The chain has TRBV5-1 and TRBJ1-1; 7 bases line up with TRBD1. Germline trimming cut 0 bases from V and 4 bases from J; bases unmatched to any gene: 9. CDR3 length: 16 amino acids. CDR1 and CDR2 from the germline V gene are SGHRS and YFSETQ. In DNA, the CDR3 is TGCGCCAGCAGCTTGGTAGGGGGCGTCCTAAGCACTGAAGCTTTCTTT. Amino acids: CASSLVGGVLSTEAFF.

The chain combines TRBV7-6 with TRBJ1-4; the D is unclear. Trimming cost V 1 base and J 0 bases, with 12 bases left between them. CDR1 and CDR2 from the germline V gene are SGHVS and FNYEAQ. CDR3 size: 17 residues. The CDR3 protein is CASSLDAGSATNEKLFF. CDR3 bases: TGTGCCAGCAGCTTAGACGCAGGAAGTGCAACTAATGAAAAACTGTTTTTT.

This clonotype was observed a few times. The rearrangement uses TRBV12-3 or TRBV12-4 and TRBJ2-5; D ambiguous. Between the trimmed V and J ends, which lost 3 bases and 3 bases, there was a span of 14 bases. The CDR3 length is 15 residues. The CDR3 nucleotides are TGTGCCAGCAGTTTCTACTGGGCTGGTAAAGAGACCCAGTACTTC. Translating it yields CASSFYWAGKETQYF.

This clonotype has just a few counts. This sequence joins TRBV7-9 and TRBJ2-7; D might be TRBD1 (6 bases). CDR3 size: 14 residues. Trimming removed 3 bases at V and 3 bases at J, with 12 bases between. In germline, CDR1 is SEHNR, CDR2 FQNEAQ (reference sequence). The CDR3 DNA reads as TGTGCCAGCAGCTTTAGGGCACAGGGCTACGAGCAGTACTTC. This codes for CASSFRAQGYEQYF.